A selection of T cell receptor beta chains follows, all from one sample in a study of cytomegalovirus exposure and HLA in healthy donors. Using immunoSEQ multiplex PCR, the repertoire was profiled, and TCRdb retains in-frame clones only, with some absent. This sample has over 150,000 clones, with about 80% found just once. Sequenced material: PBMCs. These TCRs come from a woman aged 18-29 years in good health and CMV-seropositive. CDR3s include the opening cysteine and the closing phenylalanine or tryptophan. Fields, in order: clone size, J gene, V gene, D gene, CDR3 DNA, CDR3 protein. D genes are given only for firm matches. Clone size, where shown, is once, few, many, or a class for clones that have expanded.

>.|TRBJ2-5|TRBV5-4|.
TGTGCCAGCAGCTTGAAGACAGGCCAAGAGACCCAGTACTTC
CASSLKTGQETQYF
>.|TRBJ2-1|TRBV25-1|TRBD2
TGTGCCAGCAGTGACAGGAGGTCTAGCGGGGGATACAATGAGCAGTTCTTC
CASSDRRSSGGYNEQFF
>.|TRBJ2-1|TRBV5-6|.
TGTGCCAGCAGTTTGACAACGGGACTCACTTACAATGAGCAGTTCTTC
CASSLTTGLTYNEQFF
>.|TRBJ2-3|TRBV2|TRBD1
TGTGCCAGCAGTGAAAGAGGGGGCTTCCTCCCAGATACGCAGTATTTT
CASSERGGFLPDTQYF
>.|TRBJ1-2|TRBV6-6|.
TGTGCCAGCAGTCCCGGTAAAAATTATGGCTACACCTTC
CASSPGKNYGYTF
>.|TRBJ1-2|TRBV18|TRBD1
TGTGCCAGCTCACCGCCGGGGACAGGCTATGGCTACACCTTC
CASSPPGTGYGYTF
>.|TRBJ2-5|TRBV5-1|TRBD1
TGCGCCAGCAGCGAGGGGACAGGGGAAGAGACCCAGTACTTC
CASSEGTGEETQYF
>.|TRBJ1-1|TRBV19|.
TGTGCCAGTAGTATAGATCAGGGGACACAGAACACTGAAGCTTTCTTT
CASSIDQGTQNTEAFF
>.|TRBJ2-5|TRBV6-1|.
TGTGCCAGCAACCAGAGGGGGACACAAGAGACCCAGTACTTC
CASNQRGTQETQYF
>once|TRBJ2-2|TRBV18|.
TGTGCCAGCTCCCAGGTTGTCGGGGAGCTGTTTTTT
CASSQVVGELFF
>.|TRBJ1-1|TRBV19|TRBD1
TGTGCCAGTAGTGTGACAGGGGGAAGCACTGAAGCTTTCTTT
CASSVTGGSTEAFF
>.|TRBJ1-2|TRBV5-1|.
TGCGCCAGCAGCTTGGCCCAATCCAGGGGTAGGGGTGGCTACACCTTC
CASSLAQSRGRGGYTF
>once|TRBJ1-5|TRBV18|TRBD1
TGTGCCAGCTCACCCGGACAGGGGAATCAGCCCCAGCATTTT
CASSPGQGNQPQHF
>.|TRBJ2-7|TRBV11-2|.
TGTGCCAGCAGCCTTAAGCGACAGGTCGGCGAGCAGTACTTC
CASSLKRQVGEQYF
>.|TRBJ2-1|TRBV9|TRBD2
TGTGCCAGCAGCGTAAGTAGCGGGGGGGACAATGAGCAGTTCTTC
CASSVSSGGDNEQFF
>.|TRBJ2-7|TRBV27|TRBD2
TGTGCCAGCAGTTTGAGCGGGGGGCCCTACGAGCAGTACTTC
CASSLSGGPYEQYF
>.|TRBJ2-3|TRBV2|.
TGTGCGCTAGATAAGGTGGGGGGGGCTCCAGATACGCAGTATTTT
CALDKVGGAPDTQYF
>.|TRBJ2-7|TRBV11-2|.
TGTGCCAGCAGCTTAGGGGAGGCAGTCCAGGTTTACTTC
CASSLGEAVQVYF
>.|TRBJ1-2|TRBV19|.
TGTGCCAGTACTCCCCCCGTGTTGGGGGGTGGCTACACCTTC
CASTPPVLGGGYTF
>.|TRBJ1-2|TRBV5-4|TRBD1
TGTGCCAGCAGCTCCAGACAGGGATCGGGTGGCTACACCTTC
CASSSRQGSGGYTF
>.|TRBJ2-2|TRBV5-1|TRBD2
TGCGCCAGCAGCTTGGCCGGGGGGACCGGGGAGCTGTTTTTT
CASSLAGGTGELFF
>.|TRBJ1-2|TRBV28|.
TGTGCCAGCAGTTTAGCCGGGGAGCTTAGAACCTTC
CASSLAGELRTF
>few|TRBJ1-1|TRBV4-1|.
TGCGCCAGCAGCCACAGACAGTACCGAATCATGAACACTGAAGCTTTCTTT
CASSHRQYRIMNTEAFF